These T cell receptor beta chains were read from a single sample in a study of graft-versus-host responses after intestinal transplantation. The repertoire was sequenced with immunoSEQ multiplex PCR; TCRdb's copy has only in-frame clones and lacks some. The data hold around 31,000 clones, with roughly 80% observed a single time. These receptors are not linked to any known antigen. This specimen was unstimulated CD8+ T cells sorted from spleen or lymph node cells, taken before intestinal transplant. These receptors came from a human donor who received an intestinal transplant. Each CDR3 is given with its conserved first and last residue. The order of the fields is V gene, D gene, J gene, clone size, CDR3 DNA, CDR3 protein. A D gene is named only where the DNA matches it firmly. A row's size may be missing; if present it is once, few, many or a size class.

v_call: TRBV4-1; d_call: TRBD2; j_call: TRBJ2-7; clone_size: .; cdr3_nt: TGCGCCAGCAGCCAGGGACTAAGGACGGCCGAGCAGTACTTC; cdr3_aa: CASSQGLRTAEQYF
v_call: TRBV18; d_call: TRBD2; j_call: TRBJ2-3; clone_size: .; cdr3_nt: TGTGCCAGCTCAGCAGGACGACTAGCCGGAGGGGAGCAGTATTTT; cdr3_aa: CASSAGRLAGGEQYF
v_call: TRBV27; d_call: .; j_call: TRBJ1-2; clone_size: .; cdr3_nt: TGTGCCAGCAGTTCGGGGGTGGCAGTCCATGGCTACACCTTC; cdr3_aa: CASSSGVAVHGYTF
v_call: TRBV2; d_call: .; j_call: TRBJ1-5; clone_size: few; cdr3_nt: TGTGCCAGCAGCCACAAGGGGGATAGCAATCAGCCCCAGCATTTT; cdr3_aa: CASSHKGDSNQPQHF
v_call: TRBV28; d_call: TRBD1; j_call: TRBJ2-2; clone_size: .; cdr3_nt: TGTGCCAGCAGTTCGGGACAGGGGAATTCCGGGGAGCTGTTTTTT; cdr3_aa: CASSSGQGNSGELFF
v_call: TRBV11-2; d_call: TRBD1; j_call: TRBJ2-5; clone_size: once; cdr3_nt: TGTGCCAGCAGCCTAACGACAGGGGTCCAAGAGACCCAGTACTTC; cdr3_aa: CASSLTTGVQETQYF
v_call: TRBV5-6; d_call: .; j_call: TRBJ2-7; clone_size: .; cdr3_nt: TGTGCCAGCAGCCCTCTGGGGGGGACAAACTACGAGCAGTACTTC; cdr3_aa: CASSPLGGTNYEQYF
v_call: TRBV6-5; d_call: TRBD1; j_call: TRBJ2-7; clone_size: .; cdr3_nt: TGTGCCAGCAGCTCAACCGACAGGGCCTGGAGAGAGCAGTACTTC; cdr3_aa: CASSSTDRAWREQYF
v_call: TRBV6-5; d_call: TRBD1; j_call: TRBJ1-5; clone_size: .; cdr3_nt: TGTGCCAGCAGGTCCGGGACAGGGGATCAGCCCCAGCATTTT; cdr3_aa: CASRSGTGDQPQHF
v_call: TRBV7-7; d_call: TRBD1; j_call: TRBJ2-3; clone_size: .; cdr3_nt: TGTGCCAGCATGGTGAGGGGACAGGGGGCCAGAGATACGCAGTATTTT; cdr3_aa: CASMVRGQGARDTQYF
v_call: TRBV27; d_call: .; j_call: TRBJ2-3; clone_size: .; cdr3_nt: TGTGCCAGCAGTTCGGGGGTGCGGGTCACAGATACGCAGTATTTT; cdr3_aa: CASSSGVRVTDTQYF
v_call: TRBV7-2; d_call: .; j_call: TRBJ2-7; clone_size: .; cdr3_nt: TGTGCCAGCAGCTTAACCCCCCTGATGTTGAACAGGAACCCCTACGAGCAGTACTTC; cdr3_aa: CASSLTPLMLNRNPYEQYF
v_call: TRBV5-6; d_call: .; j_call: TRBJ2-5; clone_size: .; cdr3_nt: TGTGCCAGCAGCTTGAATAGGGTGGGGGCAGAGACCCAGTACTTC; cdr3_aa: CASSLNRVGAETQYF
v_call: TRBV9; d_call: TRBD1; j_call: TRBJ2-7; clone_size: .; cdr3_nt: TGTGCCAGCAGCGTTGGGACAGGGACCTACGAGCAGTACTTC; cdr3_aa: CASSVGTGTYEQYF
v_call: TRBV9; d_call: TRBD2; j_call: TRBJ2-1; clone_size: .; cdr3_nt: TGTGCCAGCAGCGTAGGCGGGAGAGCGTACAATGAGCAGTTCTTC; cdr3_aa: CASSVGGRAYNEQFF
v_call: TRBV7-9; d_call: .; j_call: TRBJ1-5; clone_size: .; cdr3_nt: TGTGCCAGCAGCTCAGCGCAGGGCTACCAGCCCCAGCATTTT; cdr3_aa: CASSSAQGYQPQHF
v_call: TRBV5-6; d_call: .; j_call: TRBJ2-7; clone_size: .; cdr3_nt: TGTGCCAGCAGCTTGGATGGACAGTACTTTTACGAGCAGTACTTC; cdr3_aa: CASSLDGQYFYEQYF
v_call: TRBV6-6; d_call: TRBD2; j_call: TRBJ2-5; clone_size: .; cdr3_nt: TGTGCCAGCAGTTACGGGACTAGCGGCGAGACCCAGTACTTC; cdr3_aa: CASSYGTSGETQYF
v_call: TRBV18; d_call: .; j_call: TRBJ1-2; clone_size: once; cdr3_nt: TGTGCCAGCTCACCAAGCGAGGGGGAGAACTATGGCTACACCTTC; cdr3_aa: CASSPSEGENYGYTF
v_call: TRBV4-1; d_call: .; j_call: TRBJ2-3; clone_size: .; cdr3_nt: TGCGCCAGCAGCCAAGAAGGGGGGGCTAGTTCAGATACGCAGTATTTT; cdr3_aa: CASSQEGGASSDTQYF
v_call: TRBV27; d_call: .; j_call: TRBJ1-2; clone_size: .; cdr3_nt: TGTGCCAGCGGCATAGGCGGAGCTAACTATGGCTACACCTTC; cdr3_aa: CASGIGGANYGYTF
v_call: TRBV28; d_call: .; j_call: TRBJ2-7; clone_size: .; cdr3_nt: TGTGCCAGCAGTCGAGACCGCGGGGCACTCTACGAGCAGTACTTC; cdr3_aa: CASSRDRGALYEQYF
v_call: TRBV9; d_call: .; j_call: TRBJ2-7; clone_size: .; cdr3_nt: TGTGCCAGCAGCGTCACTATCCCCAATACCTACGAGCAGTACTTC; cdr3_aa: CASSVTIPNTYEQYF
v_call: TRBV5-1; d_call: TRBD2; j_call: TRBJ2-7; clone_size: .; cdr3_nt: TGCGCCAGCAGCCCCCCTGGACTAGCGGATACCTACGAGCAGTACTTC; cdr3_aa: CASSPPGLADTYEQYF
v_call: TRBV10-3; d_call: .; j_call: TRBJ2-1; clone_size: .; cdr3_nt: TGTGCCATCAGTGACCCTACTAGTGCCTCCTACAATGAGCAGTTCTTC; cdr3_aa: CAISDPTSASYNEQFF
v_call: TRBV6-5; d_call: TRBD2; j_call: TRBJ2-1; clone_size: .; cdr3_nt: TGTGCCAGCAGCTTAAGGGAGGGCGGGTACAATGAGCAGTTCTTC; cdr3_aa: CASSLREGGYNEQFF
v_call: TRBV6-1; d_call: .; j_call: TRBJ1-1; clone_size: .; cdr3_nt: TGTGCCAGCAGACAGCAGGGTGCCTTGAACACTGAAGCTTTCTTT; cdr3_aa: CASRQQGALNTEAFF
v_call: TRBV19; d_call: .; j_call: TRBJ2-3; clone_size: .; cdr3_nt: TGTGCCAGTGGGAACAGGGCAGTGGGCACAGATACGCAGTATTTT; cdr3_aa: CASGNRAVGTDTQYF
v_call: TRBV7-9; d_call: .; j_call: TRBJ2-7; clone_size: .; cdr3_nt: TGTGCCAGCAGGGCCGGCCCCGGACAGTCCTACGAGCAGTACTTC; cdr3_aa: CASRAGPGQSYEQYF
v_call: TRBV23-1; d_call: TRBD2; j_call: TRBJ2-2; clone_size: .; cdr3_nt: TGCGCCAGCAGGCGGGAGGGTCAGGTCGAGGAGCTGTTTTTT; cdr3_aa: CASRREGQVEELFF
v_call: TRBV29-1; d_call: TRBD2; j_call: TRBJ2-7; clone_size: .; cdr3_nt: TGCAGCGTTGAATCAGGTAGACTAGCCTCCTACGAGCAGTACTTC; cdr3_aa: CSVESGRLASYEQYF
v_call: TRBV11-2; d_call: TRBD2; j_call: TRBJ2-1; clone_size: .; cdr3_nt: TGTGCCAGCAGCTTAGGGGCCAGCGGGGAGGGACACAATGAGCAGTTCTTC; cdr3_aa: CASSLGASGEGHNEQFF
v_call: TRBV7-8; d_call: TRBD2; j_call: TRBJ2-7; clone_size: .; cdr3_nt: TGTGCCAGCAGCTCACCGGGACTAGCGACGAGCTCCTACGAGCAGTACTTC; cdr3_aa: CASSSPGLATSSYEQYF
v_call: TRBV7-9; d_call: .; j_call: TRBJ1-4; clone_size: .; cdr3_nt: TGTGCCAGCAGCCCTCGGGTGAGGGAAAAACTGTTTTTT; cdr3_aa: CASSPRVREKLFF
v_call: TRBV23-1; d_call: .; j_call: TRBJ2-3; clone_size: .; cdr3_nt: TGCGCCAGCATTTCGGACCCTAGCGCGTACGGGACAGATACGCAGTATTTT; cdr3_aa: CASISDPSAYGTDTQYF
v_call: TRBV2; d_call: .; j_call: TRBJ2-7; clone_size: .; cdr3_nt: TGTGCCAGCAGTGATACAGGGTATTCGTCCTACGAGCAGTACTTC; cdr3_aa: CASSDTGYSSYEQYF
v_call: TRBV27; d_call: TRBD2; j_call: TRBJ2-3; clone_size: .; cdr3_nt: TGTGCCAGCACCTGGGGCGGGGGGGCCCAAGATACGCAGTATTTT; cdr3_aa: CASTWGGGAQDTQYF
v_call: TRBV7-9; d_call: TRBD2; j_call: TRBJ2-7; clone_size: few; cdr3_nt: TGTGCCAGCAGCACAGGACTAGATGCGTCCTACGAGCAGTACTTC; cdr3_aa: CASSTGLDASYEQYF
v_call: TRBV23-1; d_call: TRBD1; j_call: TRBJ2-5; clone_size: .; cdr3_nt: TGCGCCAGCAGTCAATCTTCCCAGGCACAGGGGGCGTGGGAGACCCAGTACTTC; cdr3_aa: CASSQSSQAQGAWETQYF
v_call: TRBV4-2; d_call: .; j_call: TRBJ2-1; clone_size: .; cdr3_nt: TGTGCCAGCAGCCGCCGGTTGTACAATGAGCAGTTCTTC; cdr3_aa: CASSRRLYNEQFF
v_call: TRBV5-1; d_call: .; j_call: TRBJ1-1; clone_size: .; cdr3_nt: TGCGCCAGCAGCGACCAAGGCTGGGAGGGAACTGAAGCTTTCTTT; cdr3_aa: CASSDQGWEGTEAFF
v_call: TRBV12-5; d_call: TRBD1; j_call: TRBJ2-5; clone_size: .; cdr3_nt: TGTGCTAGTGCCTTTGCAGGGGGCGAAGAGACCCAGTACTTC; cdr3_aa: CASAFAGGEETQYF
v_call: TRBV5-4; d_call: TRBD1; j_call: TRBJ2-7; clone_size: .; cdr3_nt: TGTGCCAGCAGCCTGGGACAGGGAGGCTACGAGCAGTACTTC; cdr3_aa: CASSLGQGGYEQYF
v_call: TRBV7-9; d_call: .; j_call: TRBJ2-3; clone_size: .; cdr3_nt: TGTGCCAGCAGCTTAAGCAGGTACCGCGGCACAGATACGCAGTATTTT; cdr3_aa: CASSLSRYRGTDTQYF
v_call: TRBV5-5; d_call: TRBD1; j_call: TRBJ2-6; clone_size: .; cdr3_nt: TGTGCCAGCAGTACCGACAGGGGTGGGGCCAACGTCCTGACTTTC; cdr3_aa: CASSTDRGGANVLTF
v_call: TRBV7-9; d_call: .; j_call: TRBJ2-1; clone_size: .; cdr3_nt: TGTGCCAGCAGCCCCAAGGGGGTCCTCTACAATGAGCAGTTCTTC; cdr3_aa: CASSPKGVLYNEQFF
v_call: TRBV6-5; d_call: .; j_call: TRBJ2-1; clone_size: .; cdr3_nt: TGTGCCAGCAGTTATTTCGGACAGTATCCCAATGAGCAGTTCTTC; cdr3_aa: CASSYFGQYPNEQFF
v_call: TRBV5-5; d_call: TRBD2; j_call: TRBJ2-5; clone_size: .; cdr3_nt: TGTGCCAGCAGCTTCTGGGAGGGGCAAGAGACCCAGTACTTC; cdr3_aa: CASSFWEGQETQYF